This T cell receptor beta chain was obtained from a study of Ad26.COV2.S vaccination and SARS-CoV-2 variants. The repertoire was sequenced with immunoSEQ multiplex PCR; TCRdb's copy has only in-frame clones and lacks some. The table has around 300,000 clones, around 89% seen once. The sample's treatment: 19 received Ad26.COV2.S at low or high dose, single or two shots; about 5 received placebo; per-sample allocation not given. After the first vaccine or placebo injection, samples were drawn on day 63. Trimming pared 1 base from V and 7 bases from J, leaving 10 bases between. CDR1 is SEHNR, CDR2 FQNEAQ, per germline (reference sequence). The CDR3 runs to 13 residues.

This clonotype was sampled from a person aged 18-60 years who received the Ad26.COV2.S COVID-19 vaccine or a placebo. The sequenced sample was peripheral blood, obtained in a trial of Ad26.COV2.S vaccine versus placebo. The chain is built from TRBV7-9 and TRBJ1-1; a possible D gene is TRBD1 (6 bases). CDR3 region: CASSLVGAGEAFF. The CDR3 bases are TGTGCCAGCAGCTTAGTGGGGGCAGGTGAAGCTTTCTTT.